This entry is about one T cell receptor beta chain. The antigen this receptor binds is unknown. From each donor, an approximately 2.3 ml peripheral blood sample was collected into PAXgene tubes and kept at -80 degrees C. Without T cell sorting, total RNA was isolated from whole blood using the PAXgene blood miRNA kit on an automated QIAcube. Deep TCRalpha and TCRbeta repertoire profiling with unique molecular barcoding was performed on peripheral blood of monozygotic twin pairs concordant or discordant for inflammatory bowel disease. Smoking habits were recorded for all twin pairs, and individuals were classified as current, former or never smokers. These data are taken from a study of monozygotic twins with inflammatory bowel disease (dated by TCRdb to 2018 to 2020). Some background on the complete study: A total of approximately 30 monozygotic twin pairs were included in the full study, comprising nine German pairs (four IBD-concordant, five IBD-discordant) and 19 IBD-discordant Danish pairs. Each individual had, on average, about 151 000 unique TCRalpha sequences and 181 000 unique TCRbeta sequences available for analysis. Disease-associated traits were sought mainly through comparisons between IBD patients and their genetically identical healthy co-twins within discordant pairs.

Study-level results and caveats: Compared with healthy twins, IBD patients had fewer clonotypes in common with other individuals, a difference most pronounced in patients showing signs of disease activity. No single strong signal or clonotype linked to IBD turned up in the results, so the idea that one exists was not supported. No difference in repertoire similarity was observed between concordant and discordant twins, possibly owing to limited statistical power. IBD patients had lower TCRbeta repertoire diversity, measured by the inverse Simpson index, than their healthy co-twins. The analysis was unable to tell different T cell subtypes apart. Background noise and inter-individual variability may have been introduced into the repertoires by the differing immunosuppressive treatments among patients.

Libraries were made using 5' RACE. For each TCR library, approximately 4,000 ng of total RNA was used. For each sample, cDNA synthesis with SMARTScribe reverse transcriptase was split into eight separate reactions. During cDNA synthesis, template switching was used to introduce unique molecular identifiers that contained a 6-nucleotide sample barcode. Two nested PCRs of about 15 and 9 cycles amplified the TCRalpha and TCRbeta cDNA, and bead purification followed each PCR. Before amplification, the cDNA was both treated with uracil DNA-glycosylase and purified with the QIAquick PCR purification kit. The second PCR added Illumina TruSeq-compatible adapters along with sample-specific barcodes. Library quality and concentration were checked on TapeStation and Qubit, and libraries were pooled at 4.5 to 5.5 ng each. Sequencing of the pooled libraries was done on an Illumina HiSeq2500 single-index Rapid Run using custom sequencing primers and 2 x 100 bp reads. Per the authors' processing: PCR and sequencing errors were corrected by UMI-based consensus assembly using MiGEC version 1.2.6. V(D)J alignment, clonotype assembly and CDR3 extraction were performed with MiXCR version 2.1.1. To normalise gene usage, clonotype sharing and MAIT/NKT TCR abundance, the analysis used the top 1000, 10 000 and 20 000 clonotypes per sample. Diversity was computed as the inverse Simpson index with the vegan R package after downsampling to 27 000 UMIs. Paired Mann-Whitney U tests were applied to discordant twin pairs, with Benjamini-Hochberg correction for multiple testing. TCRdb reprocessed the public reads and reports one entry per CDR3 protein sequence, without DNA. Here the V and J calls rest on TCRdb's processing, not on the authors' analysis. This specimen's table enumerates under 350,000 distinct CDR3 sequences. About 5% of the sample belongs to the ten largest clones.

Sequencing input: blood. This TCR derives from a human donor with ulcerative colitis or Crohn's disease, or a healthy co-twin of an affected twin (not recorded which).

The encoded CDR3 is CSVTGPGQETQYF. The chain is assembled from TRBV29-1 and TRBJ2-5; TCRdb calls TRBD1, which cannot be checked without DNA. The germline V gene encodes CDR1 SQVTM and CDR2 ANQGSEA. From the cysteine through the phenylalanine, the CDR3 covers 13 amino acids. DNA is not on record.